What follows are 5 T cell receptor beta chains derived from one specimen sequenced in a study of OX40 agonist ivuxolimab in advanced cancers. Using immunoSEQ multiplex PCR, the repertoire was profiled, and TCRdb retains in-frame clones only, with some absent. Here the sample spans 20,000 to 30,000 clones, about nine tenths being singletons. Sequencing used CD4+ or CD8+ T cells sorted from blood, obtained in a trial of the OX40 agonist ivuxolimab. Receptor source: an adult with an advanced solid tumor such as melanoma, head and neck, liver or kidney cancer.

This sequence joins TRBV18 and TRBJ1-1, with TRBD1 as a possible D gene (5 bases). CDR1 is KGHSH, CDR2 LQKENI, per germline. V lost 1 base and J 6 bases, leaving 15 bases between the germline ends. The CDR3 has 15 residues. CDR3 nucleotide sequence: TGTGCCAGCTCACCACAGGACGCCCAAGGGGCTGAAGCTTTCTTT. It is translated as CASSPQDAQGAEAFF.

The chain is built from TRBV9 and TRBJ1-2, with D perhaps matching TRBD1 (6 bases). This CDR3 is 14 amino acids long. Germline V gene sequence: CDR1 SGDLS, CDR2 YYNGEE. V was clipped by 2 bases and J by 4 bases, with 12 bases between them. This CDR3 reads CASSVGGVPYGYTF. Here the CDR3 DNA reads TGTGCCAGCAGCGTTGGGGGCGTACCCTATGGCTACACCTTC. Combining the CDR3 with reference TRBV9 and TRBJ1-2 gives the whole variable domain DSGVTQTPKHLITATGQRVTLRCSPRSGDLSVYWYQQSLDQGLQFLIQYYNGEERAKGNILERFSAQQFPDLHSELNLSSLELGDSALYFCASSVGGVPYGYTFGSGTRLTVV.

The rearrangement uses TRBV7-9 and TRBJ2-3; D is unresolved. Germline CDR1 SEHNR, CDR2 FQNEAQ (reference sequence). This CDR3 comprises 13 residues. Between the trimmed V and J ends, which lost 5 bases and 4 bases, there was a span of 10 bases. This CDR3 reads CASSTPAADTQYF. The CDR3 region has the DNA TGTGCCAGCAGCACCCCAGCAGCAGATACGCAGTATTTT.

This chain connects TRBV27 to TRBJ2-1; 12 bases match TRBD2. The CDR3 has 15 amino acids. Germline V CDR1 and CDR2: MNHEY, SMNVEV (reference sequence). J gave up 0 bases and V 10 bases, and 4 bases lay outside the gene matches. CDR3 coding DNA: TGTGCCACTGGACTAGCGGGACCCTCCTACAATGAGCAGTTCTTC. It yields the protein CATGLAGPSYNEQFF.

The chain couples TRBV27 to TRBJ1-1; no firm D call. Germline V gene sequence: CDR1 MNHEY, CDR2 SMNVEV (reference sequence). V lost 6 bases and J 1 base, leaving 21 bases between the germline ends. The CDR3 runs to 17 residues. This CDR3 reads CASRSYPSNSQNTEAFF. The CDR3 DNA follows: TGTGCCAGCAGGTCTTACCCGTCAAATTCCCAGAACACTGAAGCTTTCTTT.